The sample holds a few counts of the clone carrying this T cell receptor (beta chain). Its antigen remains unknown. This entry is derived from a study of post-analysis software for immune sequencing data. Overall study findings and caveats: Samples from a shared batch, those prepared together, strongly co-clustered by F measure. Controls showed lower frequencies than patients for five TRBV segments, and TRBV5-6, TRBV5-1 and TRBV20-1 were among these.

Unique molecular identifiers were carried by the TCR beta cDNA libraries. TCRdb re-derived calls from the PCR reads in MiXCR, one entry per CDR3 protein. The sample lists about 820,000 distinct CDR3 sequences, around 53% occurring once. Per germline, CDR1 MNHEY and CDR2 SVGAGI. The CDR3 runs 14 residues. With 1 base removed from V and 4 bases from J, the gap between germline ends came to 10 bases. This chain links TRBV6-5 with TRBJ1-2; D gene uncertain. The receptor comes from a girl aged 10 to 17 with multiple sclerosis. The material sequenced was blood. As DNA, the CDR3 is TGTGCCAGCAGTTACTACGCAGGATCCTATGGCTACACCTTC. Translated, it gives CASSYYAGSYGYTF.